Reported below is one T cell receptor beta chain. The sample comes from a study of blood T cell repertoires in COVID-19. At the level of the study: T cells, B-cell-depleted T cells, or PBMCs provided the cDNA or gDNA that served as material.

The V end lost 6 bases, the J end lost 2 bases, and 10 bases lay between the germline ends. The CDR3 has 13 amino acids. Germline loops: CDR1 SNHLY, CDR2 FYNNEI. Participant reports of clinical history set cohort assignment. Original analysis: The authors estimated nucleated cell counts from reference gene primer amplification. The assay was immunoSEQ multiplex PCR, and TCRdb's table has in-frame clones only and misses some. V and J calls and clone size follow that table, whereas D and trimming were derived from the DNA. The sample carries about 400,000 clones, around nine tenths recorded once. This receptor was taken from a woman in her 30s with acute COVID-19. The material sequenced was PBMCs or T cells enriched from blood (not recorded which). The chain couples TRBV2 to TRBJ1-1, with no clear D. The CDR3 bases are TGTGCCAGCAGCTTGGCAGTCAACACTGAAGCTTTCTTT. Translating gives CASSLAVNTEAFF.